A single TCR beta chain is shown here with its context. What it recognizes is unknown. Lung cancer patients with chemo-refractory metastatic non-small-cell disease were given focal radiation plus CTLA-4 blockade with ipilimumab. This record belongs to a study of radiotherapy plus CTLA-4 blockade in lung cancer. The overall study: An objective response was seen in 15% to 20% of patients, and disease control in around 31%. Study-wide results and caveats: Reports identified early blood T cell clone dynamics, with interferon-beta, as the best response predictor. Radiotherapy plus ipilimumab was followed by expansion in blood of tumor-derived TCR clones.

From germline, CDR1 is SGHTA and CDR2 FQGNSA. Between the trimmed V and J ends, which lost 1 base and 7 bases, there was a span of 12 bases. The CDR3 loop spans 14 amino acids. Produced via immunoSEQ multiplex PCR; TCRdb's table is partial and in-frame only. The sample lists about 88,000 clones, about 78% occurring once. The V gene is TRBV7-2, the J gene TRBJ2-3; possible D gene TRBD1, 6 bases. The sequence came from a human donor with non-small cell lung cancer that progressed on radiotherapy plus ipilimumab. Sequenced here: peripheral blood, sampled from a patient treated with radiotherapy plus ipilimumab. CDR3 in amino acids: CASSLGRGGHTQYF. The CDR3, as DNA: TGTGCCAGCAGCTTAGGCAGGGGCGGACATACGCAGTATTTT.